Below, 15 T cell receptor beta chains from the same sample are listed, as sequenced in a study of CD8 T cells in ankylosing spondylitis (dated 2017 in TCRdb). Receptor amplification or capture employed 5' RACE. Sequencing used an Illumina HiSeq 2500. The public reads were reprocessed in TCRdb via fastp at Q25 and MiXCR, keeping in-frame beta chains. Each CDR3 protein appears once, grouped with its most common genes and DNA. The sample table lists nearly 250,000 distinct CDR3 sequences, roughly 32% of them with a count of one. The biggest ten clones account for roughly 4.2% of the sample. The material sequenced was blood, either unsorted or a sorted T cell fraction (not recorded which). These receptors were taken from a male donor with ankylosing spondylitis or in good health (not recorded which).

This clonotype turned up a few times. V and J are TRBV4-1 and TRBJ2-5; 7 bases map to TRBD1. CDR1 and CDR2 from the germline V gene are MGHRA and YSYEKL. V gave up 5 bases and J gave up 1 base; unmatched junction bases: 1. The CDR3 spans 13 residues. CDR3 nucleotides: TGCGCCAGCAGCGGGGACAGCCAAGAGACCCAGTACTTC. It codes for CASSGDSQETQYF.

The rearrangement links TRBV12-3 or TRBV12-4 to TRBJ1-2; the match to TRBD1 covers 7 bases. CDR3 length: 11 residues. V was clipped by 6 bases and J by 13 bases; unmatched bases: 8. CDR3 protein: CASSTGVYATF. The CDR3 DNA sequence: TGTGCCAGCAGCACAGGGGTCTATGCCACCTTC.

In its sample, this clonotype was seen a few times. This chain links TRBV6-5 with TRBJ2-7; the match to TRBD1 covers 8 bases. The germline gives CDR1 MNHEY, CDR2 SVGAGI. The CDR3 contains 11 residues. The V and J ends lost 11 bases and 4 bases, in that order; junction bases with no gene match: 4. DNA of the CDR3: TGTGCCGTGCGGACAGGGTACGAGCAGTACTTC. The encoded protein is CAVRTGYEQYF.

The chain combines TRBV5-5 with TRBJ2-5, with TRBD1 matching 7 bases. V dropped 3 bases and J dropped 5; count of bases not matched to a gene: 13. CDR1 and CDR2 from the germline V gene are SGHKS and YYEKEE (reference sequence). The CDR3 has 16 amino acids. The CDR3 coding sequence is TGTGCCAGCAGCTCTTCCGACAGGGAGTTTGGTGAGACCCAGTACTTC. This gives the protein CASSSSDREFGETQYF.

The chain recombines TRBV5-4 with TRBJ2-1, with D uncertain. Trimming removed 3 bases from V and 5 bases from J, with 15 bases in between. CDR1 is SGHNT and CDR2 is YYREEE in the germline V gene (reference sequence). CDR3 length: 15 amino acids. The CDR3 sequence is CASSYPVGWNNEQFF. The CDR3 DNA follows: TGTGCCAGCAGCTATCCCGTGGGATGGAACAATGAGCAGTTCTTC.

This clonotype appeared a few times. This chain links TRBV7-6 with TRBJ2-2; unclear D gene. V was shortened by 1 base and J by 7 bases, with 7 bases between the two germline ends. The CDR3 contains 13 residues. Germline V gene sequence: CDR1 SGHVS, CDR2 FNYEAQ. The CDR3 region is CASSLGGIGELFF. The CDR3, as DNA: TGTGCCAGCAGCTTAGGGGGAATCGGGGAGCTGTTTTTT.

The chain carries TRBV4-2 and TRBJ2-2, with TRBD1 identical over 9 bases. This CDR3 is built from 17 residues. Trimming cost V 0 bases and J 6 bases; bases outside gene matches: 8. Germline CDR1 is LGHNA and CDR2 is YNFKEQ. In DNA, the CDR3 is TGTGCCAGCAGCCAAGACCCAAGGACAGGGGTATCCGGGGAGCTGTTTTTT. Amino acid sequence: CASSQDPRTGVSGELFF.

For this clonotype: A read error may produce the germline difference seen at one junction end. This rearrangement joins TRBV7-7 to TRBJ2-3, with 8 bases identical to TRBD2. Germline values: CDR1 SSHAT, CDR2 FNYEAQ (reference sequence). The CDR3 covers 15 residues. Here the CDR3 reads CASSFGSGDTDTQYF. The CDR3 DNA reads as TGTGCTAGCAGCTTTGGTAGCGGGGACACAGATACGCAGTATTTT.

The chain couples TRBV25-1 to TRBJ2-3; D is uncertain. CDR1 and CDR2 (germline): MGHDK, SYGVNS. Between the trimmed V and J ends, which lost 3 bases and 8 bases, there was a span of 6 bases. The CDR3 spans 11 residues. The CDR3 bases are TGTGCCAGCAGTGATTGGGCTACGCAGTATTTT. Its translation: CASSDWATQYF.

The V call is TRBV20-1, the J call TRBJ1-1; 8 bases are shared with TRBD1. The CDR3 is 14 amino acids. J was trimmed by 6 bases and V by 0 bases; bases with no gene match: 6. Per germline, CDR1 DFQATT and CDR2 SNEGSKA (reference sequence). In nucleotides, the CDR3 is TGCAGTGCTAGAGACCCAGGGGGCCGGCCTGAAGCTTTCTTT. It specifies CSARDPGGRPEAFF.

CDR3 loop: CASSLVQAAFSPLHF. The DNA for the CDR3 is TGTGCCAGCAGTTTAGTTCAGGCCGCATTTTCACCCCTCCACTTT. The J gene is TRBJ1-6, the V gene TRBV12-3 or TRBV12-4; unclear D gene. The germline V and J ends were trimmed by 1 base and 9 bases, with 13 bases remaining between them. CDR3 size: 15 residues.

This clonotype was counted a few times. The genes are TRBV7-9 and TRBJ2-5; D gene unclear. Deletions cut 4 bases from V and 2 bases from J, with 11 bases between. This CDR3 is 14 amino acids long. Germline loops: CDR1 SEHNR, CDR2 FQNEAQ (reference sequence). In DNA form, the CDR3 reads TGTGCCAGCAGCTCAGGAAGGGAACAAGAGACCCAGTACTTC. This codes for CASSSGREQETQYF.

The gene calls are TRBV29-1 and TRBJ2-7; a weak D match, TRBD1 (6 bases). Trimming stripped 4 bases from V and 0 bases from J, with 10 bases between. Germline CDR1 is SQVTM and CDR2 is ANQGSEA. There are 13 residues in the CDR3. This CDR3 is CSVGGHASYEQYF. DNA of the CDR3: TGCAGCGTTGGGGGACATGCCTCCTACGAGCAGTACTTC.

The chain couples TRBV20-1 to TRBJ2-7, with D perhaps TRBD2 (5 bases). Deletions cut 2 bases from V and 6 bases from J, with 14 bases between. Germline V gives CDR1 DFQATT, CDR2 SNEGSKA (reference sequence). The CDR3 extends over 13 amino acids. In DNA form, the CDR3 reads TGCAGTGCTAGAATGAGCGGTGAGAGCGAGCAGTACTTC. Translation gives CSARMSGESEQYF.

In this sample, this clonotype turned up a few times. V usage is TRBV30 and J usage is TRBJ1-2; TRBD1 matches 7 bases. Losses at the gene ends were 8 bases for V and 7 bases for J; bases not matched to a gene: 13. Germline V gives CDR1 GTSNPN, CDR2 SVGIG (reference sequence). The CDR3 runs to 13 residues. Here the CDR3 DNA reads TGTGCCGGTCAGAGGGCAGGGGGTGGTGGCTACACCTTC. Its protein product is CAGQRAGGGGYTF.